The T cell receptor (beta chain) described here comes from a study of blood T cell repertoires in COVID-19. Assay used: immunoSEQ multiplex PCR; TCRdb lists only in-frame clones, some missing. The sample comprises about 370,000 clones, roughly nine tenths of which are singletons, and more than 0.8% rests with the top ten. This sequence originates from a young man who had recovered from COVID-19. Specimen: PBMCs or T cells enriched from blood (not recorded which).

The CDR3 spells CASSLIGQTPYEQYF. The CDR3 DNA sequence: TGTGCCAGCAGTCTTATCGGACAGACTCCATACGAGCAGTACTTC. V usage is TRBV27 and J usage is TRBJ2-7; maybe TRBD1 (6 bases). Deletions cut 5 bases from V and 4 bases from J, with 18 bases between. Germline lookup yields CDR1 MNHEY and CDR2 SMNVEV (reference sequence). This CDR3 comprises 15 residues.